This T cell receptor beta chain comes out of a study of T cells in Graves' hyperthyroidism and ophthalmopathy. Amplification of TCR beta CDR3 regions used RNA as the template. Carried out on the TCR CDR3, a first-round RT-PCR used the HTBI primer set. TCRdb reprocessed the multiplex PCR reads with MiXCR, giving one entry per CDR3 protein. The sample includes roughly 500,000 distinct CDR3 sequences, about 22% of them seen just once. The germline CDR1 and CDR2 sequences are MDHEN and SYDVKM. The CDR3 loop spans 15 amino acids. V was shortened by 3 bases and J by 6 bases, with 16 bases between the two germline ends.

Sequenced input: blood. The clonotype comes from a woman between 70 and 85 years old with Graves' ophthalmopathy. J is TRBJ2-3 and V is TRBV28; D not resolved. This CDR3 is CASSLTGPTQDTQYF. CDR3 nucleotide sequence: TGTGCCAGCAGTTTGACCGGGCCGACACAGGATACGCAGTATTTT.